This entry lists 23 T cell receptor beta chains sequenced from one sample in a study of blood T cells in healthy people across ages. Then a second PCR, running about 7 to 11 cycles, was carried out with a sample-barcoded 5' primer and a J-beta primer mix. Each CDR3 protein is one row after TCRdb ran MiXCR on the 5' RACE reads. The sample includes approximately 810,000 distinct CDR3 sequences, under 30% of them seen just once. Sequences were obtained from blood. Source of these receptors: a woman of 80 years or more in good health.

This clonotype was picked up a small number of times. The rearrangement links TRBV6-2 or TRBV6-3 to TRBJ1-1; 9 bases are shared with TRBD1. Germline loops: CDR1 MNHEY, CDR2 SVGEGT. The CDR3 runs 16 residues. J lost 0 bases, V lost 5 bases, and 7 bases had no gene match. The CDR3: CASSTSGQGMNTEAFF. CDR3 nucleotide sequence: TGTGCCAGCAGTACCTCGGGACAGGGCATGAACACTGAAGCTTTCTTT.

In its sample, this clonotype was seen many times. The chain has TRBV7-9 and TRBJ2-5; 8 nucleotides match TRBD2. Germline V lookup: CDR1 SEHNR, CDR2 FQNEAQ (reference sequence). The junction had 5 bases not matched to a gene; V was cut back by 0 bases and J by 5 bases. The CDR3 length is 15 residues. The chain's CDR3 is CASSLANSGGETQYF. DNA of the CDR3: TGTGCCAGCAGCTTAGCAAACAGCGGGGGCGAGACCCAGTACTTC.

The V call is TRBV6-2 or TRBV6-3, the J call TRBJ1-5, with D unresolved. Trimming cost V 2 bases and J 4 bases, with 12 bases left between them. The CDR3 loop spans 15 amino acids. Germline lookup yields CDR1 MNHEY and CDR2 SVGEGT. The CDR3 loop is CASSYRWTVNQPQHF. CDR3 sequence (DNA): TGTGCCAGCAGTTACAGGTGGACGGTTAATCAGCCCCAGCATTTT.

This chain links TRBV28 with TRBJ1-2, with TRBD1 matching over 9 bases. The CDR3 extends over 17 amino acids. V shed 5 bases, J shed 3 bases, and the junction held 13 bases outside the gene matches. Germline CDR1 reads MDHEN; CDR2 reads SYDVKM. CDR3: CASSSSGQGTVDYGYTF. The CDR3 region has the DNA TGTGCCAGCAGTAGCTCGGGACAGGGAACGGTAGACTATGGCTACACCTTC.

This clonotype has a handful of counts. As DNA, the CDR3 is TGTGCCAGCTCGCGGGGACAGGGAAGCACCGGGGAGCTGTTTTTT. It codes for CASSRGQGSTGELFF. The chain employs TRBV18 and TRBJ2-2; 9 bases map to TRBD1. This CDR3 spans 15 amino acids. With V trimmed by 6 bases and J by 4 bases, 6 bases remained unmatched. In germline, CDR1 is KGHSH, CDR2 LQKENI.

To note about this clonotype: An end of the junction does not agree with germline; a read error may underlie this. Here the CDR3 reads CATSARGGETQYF. The CDR3 DNA reads TGTGCCACCAGTGCTCGGGGTGGGGAGACCCAATACTTC. The rearrangement uses TRBV10-3 and TRBJ2-5, with D tentatively TRBD2 (5 bases). This CDR3 has 13 amino acids. Per germline, CDR1 ENHRY and CDR2 SYGVKD.

In this sample, this clonotype turned up many times. The genes are TRBV5-6 and TRBJ1-2; weak D call: TRBD1 (5 bases). Germline CDR1 SGHDT, CDR2 YYEEEE. This CDR3 is 15 amino acids long. V was pared by 5 bases and J by 5 bases, with 19 bases between. The DNA for the CDR3 is TGTGCCAGCAGATGGGGGGAGAGGACCTCTTATGGCTACACCTTC. Amino acids: CASRWGERTSYGYTF.

Comments on this clonotype: A much larger clonotype is one base distant, so this may be a read error. This chain connects TRBV6-5 to TRBJ2-3, with D possibly being TRBD2 (6 bases). V shed 6 bases and J shed 4 bases, with 14 bases lying between them. Germline V gene sequence: CDR1 MNHEY, CDR2 SVGAGI. This CDR3 is 14 amino acids long. The CDR3 loop is CASRRRAGSDTQYF. CDR3 coding DNA: TGTGCCAGCAGGCGGAGGGCGGGCTCAGATACGCAGTATTTT.

This clonotype was recorded many times. The genes are TRBV15 and TRBJ2-3; D is ambiguous. Germline CDR1 LNHNV, CDR2 YYDKDF (reference sequence). The CDR3 extends over 13 amino acids. Trimming took off 8 bases at V and 6 bases at J, with 15 bases between the two ends. The DNA of the CDR3 is TGTGCCACCGGAAGGACCTTGTTGGATACGCAGTATTTT. It yields the protein CATGRTLLDTQYF.

This clonotype turned up a few times. This could be a read error, since a much larger clone is one nucleotide away. This rearrangement joins TRBV20-1 to TRBJ1-5; D call uncertain. Germline V gives CDR1 DFQATT, CDR2 SNEGSKA (reference sequence). The V and J ends lost 3 bases and 3 bases respectively, with 18 bases between them. There are 16 residues in the CDR3. In nucleotides, the CDR3 is TGCAGTGCTAGGGAGAGACGGTCCCTTCTCAATCAGCCCCAGCATTTT. Translating it yields CSARERRSLLNQPQHF.

This clonotype came up a few times. The rearrangement uses TRBV20-1 and TRBJ2-3; a weak D match, TRBD1 (6 bases). Germline V gives CDR1 DFQATT, CDR2 SNEGSKA (reference sequence). CDR3 length: 13 residues. Trimming left V 6 bases short and J 5 bases short, with 15 bases between. DNA of the CDR3: TGCAGTGCCCCGGGACATGGCGGAGATACGCAGTATTTT. The encoded protein is CSAPGHGGDTQYF.

The chain carries TRBV7-9 and TRBJ1-1, with D hard to call. Trimming pared 7 bases from V and 2 bases from J, leaving 17 bases between. The CDR3 is 15 amino acids. CDR1 is SEHNR, CDR2 FQNEAQ, per germline (reference sequence). The DNA for the CDR3 is TGTGCCAGCAACCTAGACACCCGGATAAACACTGAAGCTTTCTTT. Encoded protein: CASNLDTRINTEAFF.

This clonotype has at least ten counts. The genes are TRBV7-9 and TRBJ2-3; D gene uncertain. The CDR3 is 17 residues long. The V gene lost 0 bases and the J gene lost 2 bases, with 15 bases spanning the gap. Germline V gene data show CDR1 as SEHNR and CDR2 as FQNEAQ (reference sequence). The CDR3 sequence is CASSLATEDLSTDTQYF. The CDR3 nucleotides are TGTGCCAGCAGCTTAGCTACGGAAGATTTGTCCACAGATACGCAGTATTTT. The entire variable domain, with the rest obtained from reference TRBV7-9 and TRBJ2-3, is as follows: DTGVSQNPRHKITKRGQNVTFRCDPISEHNRLYWYRQTLGQGPEFLTYFQNEAQLEKSRLLSDRFSAERPKGSFSTLEIQRTEQGDSAMYLCASSLATEDLSTDTQYFGPGTRLTVL.

This clonotype was observed a few times. The V call is TRBV24-1, the J call TRBJ2-1, with 8 bases lining up with TRBD2. J lost 7 bases, V lost 4 bases, and 8 bases had no gene match. Germline V gene sequence: CDR1 KGHDR, CDR2 SFDVKD. There are 15 residues in the CDR3. In DNA form, the CDR3 reads TGTGCCACCAGTGAAAGCGGGGGCCGAGGGAATGAGCAGTTCTTC. It codes for CATSESGGRGNEQFF.

This clonotype was counted at least ten times. This chain links TRBV9 with TRBJ2-7, with TRBD1 matching over 8 bases. V lost 0 bases to trimming and J lost 4 bases; unmatched junction nucleotides: 3. CDR3 length equals 14 residues. CDR1 is SGDLS and CDR2 is YYNGEE in the germline V gene. The CDR3 DNA follows: TGTGCCAGCAGCGTAGGGACAGGGAAATACGAGCAGTACTTC. This sequence encodes CASSVGTGKYEQYF.

In this sample, this clonotype turned up once. The chain uses TRBV20-1 and TRBJ1-5; tentatively, D is TRBD1 (6 bases). The germline V and J ends were trimmed by 0 bases and 2 bases, with 17 bases remaining between them. Germline CDR1 reads DFQATT; CDR2 reads SNEGSKA (reference sequence). The CDR3 spans 17 residues. The CDR3 loop reads CSARDNAANRGNQPQHF. Written as DNA, the CDR3 is TGCAGTGCTAGAGATAATGCTGCGAACAGGGGCAATCAGCCCCAGCATTTT.

This clonotype has just one count. V usage is TRBV7-9 and J usage is TRBJ2-5, with D unclear. The end of the DNA is better explained by TRBJ2-7, so the J call may be wrong. Germline V CDR1 and CDR2: SEHNR, FQNEAQ (reference sequence). The CDR3 has 15 amino acids. CDR3 amino acids: CASSLGTVSTYEQYF. The CDR3, as DNA: TGTGCCAGCAGCTTAGGCACTGTATCTACCTACGAGCAGTACTTC.

The chain recombines TRBV4-3 with TRBJ2-1, with TRBD1 matching over 8 bases. The J call is in doubt because the DNA end fits TRBJ2-7 better. Germline V gene lookup returns CDR1 LGHNA and CDR2 YSLEER. The CDR3 has 15 amino acids. CDR3 nucleotide sequence: TGCGCCAGCAGCCAAGGGACAGGGAACTACAATGAGCAGTACTTC. Translated, it gives CASSQGTGNYNEQYF.

Ten or more counts support this clonotype. The rearrangement uses TRBV6-2 or TRBV6-3 and TRBJ2-3; no clear D gene. The V gene lost 8 bases and the J gene lost 5 bases, with 11 bases spanning the gap. The CDR3 has 12 residues. Germline loops: CDR1 MNHEY, CDR2 SVGEGT. CDR3 coding DNA: TGTGCCAGCCGGTTCTTGGGAGATACGCAGTATTTT. It translates to CASRFLGDTQYF.

Many counts were recorded for this clonotype. The chain has TRBV27 and TRBJ1-2; TRBD1 matches 11 bases. After removal of 5 bases from V and 7 bases from J, the junction contained 9 bases not matched to a gene. Germline V CDR1 and CDR2: MNHEY, SMNVEV (reference sequence). The CDR3 length is 15 residues. The CDR3 DNA reads TGTGCCAGCAGTCCCCTCGGACAGGGGGCAGTTGGCTACACCTTC. Encoded protein: CASSPLGQGAVGYTF.

The chain combines TRBV20-1 with TRBJ2-5, with a tentative D call TRBD1 (6 bases). CDR1 and CDR2 (germline): DFQATT, SNEGSKA (reference sequence). Trimming stripped 6 bases from V and 11 bases from J, with 16 bases between. The CDR3 is made up of 11 amino acids. In DNA, the CDR3 is TGCAGTGCGGGAACAGGGAATGAGCAGTACTTC. Its translation is CSAGTGNEQYF.

On this clonotype: A single base is all that separates this from a far larger clone, so a read error is likely. V and J are TRBV7-9 and TRBJ2-1; D is ambiguous. This CDR3 has 11 residues. Germline V CDR1 and CDR2: SEHNR, FQNEAQ (reference sequence). CDR3 sequence (DNA): TGTACCAGCAGCCCGGCGAATGAGCAGTTCTTC. It encodes CTSSPANEQFF. The full variable domain, with the rest looked up from reference TRBV7-9 and TRBJ2-1, is DTGVSQNPRHKITKRGQNVTFRCDPISEHNRLYWYRQTLGQGPEFLTYFQNEAQLEKSRLLSDRFSAERPKGSFSTLEIQRTEQGDSAMYLCTSSPANEQFFGPGTRLTVL.

The J gene is TRBJ1-2, the V gene TRBV29-1, with 8 bases aligning to TRBD1. The CDR3 contains 13 residues. Looked up from germline, CDR1 is SQVTM and CDR2 is ANQGSEA. The V and J ends lost 4 bases and 3 bases, in that order; junction bases with no gene match: 4. The CDR3: CSVANRGDYGYTF. As DNA, the CDR3 is TGCAGCGTTGCTAACAGGGGGGACTATGGCTACACCTTC.